This TCR beta chain was recorded in a study of CD8 T cells in Susac syndrome. Study details: The Susac syndrome patients were therapy-naive, on corticosteroids, or on intravenous immunoglobulin alone at blood draw.

General study results and limits: In Susac syndrome, CD8+ expansion was highest in TEMRA and active disease.

Turning to this clonotype: As yet, its antigen is unknown.

Negative isolation yielded CD4+ and CD8+ T cells, and FACS enriched TEMRA cells. Reverse transcription of about 0.5 to 1 ug RNA used random hexamers. The amplification used immunoSEQ multiplex PCR on TCR beta CDR3; it spanned 54 Vbeta and 13 Jbeta. TCRdb ran MiXCR on the immunoSEQ multiplex PCR reads and lists one entry per CDR3 protein. The sample lists 200,000 or so distinct CDR3 sequences; approximately 95% were seen once. This CDR3 is 14 amino acids long. Germline trimming cut 2 bases from V and 3 bases from J; bases unmatched to any gene: 5. Germline-derived CDR1 and CDR2 are SGHDT and YYEEEE. This clonotype originated in a human donor with Susac syndrome. The rearrangement links TRBV5-6 to TRBJ2-7, with 7 bases that match TRBD1. The sample consisted of CD8+ T cells from PBMCs. The CDR3 sequence: CASSLGTDRYEQYF. CDR3 DNA: TGTGCCAGCAGCTTAGGGACAGATCGCTACGAGCAGTACTTC. Looking up the rest from reference TRBV5-6 and TRBJ2-7 gives the full variable domain: DAGVTQSPTHLIKTRGQQVTLRCSPKSGHDTVSWYQQALGQGPQFIFQYYEEEERQRGNFPDRFSGHQFPNYSSELNVNALLLGDSALYLCASSLGTDRYEQYFGPGTRLTVT.